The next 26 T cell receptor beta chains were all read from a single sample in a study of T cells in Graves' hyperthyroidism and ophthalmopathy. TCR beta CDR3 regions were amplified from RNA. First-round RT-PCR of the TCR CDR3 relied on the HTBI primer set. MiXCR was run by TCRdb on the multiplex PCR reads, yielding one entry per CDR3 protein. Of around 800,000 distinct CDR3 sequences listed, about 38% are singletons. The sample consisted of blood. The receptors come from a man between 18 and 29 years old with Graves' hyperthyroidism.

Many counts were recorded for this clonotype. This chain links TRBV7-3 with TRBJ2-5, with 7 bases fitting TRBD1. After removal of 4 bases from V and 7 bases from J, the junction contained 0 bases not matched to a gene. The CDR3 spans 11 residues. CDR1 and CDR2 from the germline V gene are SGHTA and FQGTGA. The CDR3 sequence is CASSSGGTQYF. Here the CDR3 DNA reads TGTGCCAGCAGCTCAGGGGGGACCCAGTACTTC.

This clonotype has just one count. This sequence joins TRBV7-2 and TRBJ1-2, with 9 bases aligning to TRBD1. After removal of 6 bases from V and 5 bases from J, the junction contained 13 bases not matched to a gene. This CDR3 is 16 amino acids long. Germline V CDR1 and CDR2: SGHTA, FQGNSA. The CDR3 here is CASSLSQGAVSYGYTF. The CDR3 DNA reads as TGTGCCAGCAGTTTGTCACAGGGGGCAGTCTCGTATGGCTACACCTTC.

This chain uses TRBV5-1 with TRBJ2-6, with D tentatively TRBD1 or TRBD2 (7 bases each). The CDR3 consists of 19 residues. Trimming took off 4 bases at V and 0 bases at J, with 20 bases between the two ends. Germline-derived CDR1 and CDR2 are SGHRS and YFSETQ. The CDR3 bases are TGCGCCAGCAGCCCACGGGGACAGCGGGGCCACTCTGGGGCCAACGTCCTGACTTTC. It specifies CASSPRGQRGHSGANVLTF. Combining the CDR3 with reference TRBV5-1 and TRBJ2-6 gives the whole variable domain KAGVTQTPRYLIKTRGQQVTLSCSPISGHRSVSWYQQTPGQGLQFLFEYFSETQRNKGNFPGRFSGRQFSNSRSEMNVSTLELGDSALYLCASSPRGQRGHSGANVLTFGAGSRLTVL.

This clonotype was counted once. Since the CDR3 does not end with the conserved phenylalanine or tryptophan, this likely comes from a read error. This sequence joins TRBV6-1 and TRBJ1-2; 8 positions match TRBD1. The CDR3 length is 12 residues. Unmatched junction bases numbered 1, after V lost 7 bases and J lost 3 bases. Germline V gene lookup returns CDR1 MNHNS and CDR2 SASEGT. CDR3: CASKDRDYGYTL. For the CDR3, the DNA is TGTGCCAGCAAGGACAGGGACTATGGCTACACCCTC.

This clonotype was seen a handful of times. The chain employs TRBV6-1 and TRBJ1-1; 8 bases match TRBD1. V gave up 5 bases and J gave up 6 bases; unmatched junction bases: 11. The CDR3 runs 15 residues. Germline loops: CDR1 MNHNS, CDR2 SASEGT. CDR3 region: CASSRRTGRGAEAFF. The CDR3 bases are TGTGCCAGCAGTCGCAGGACAGGGCGGGGTGCTGAAGCTTTCTTT.

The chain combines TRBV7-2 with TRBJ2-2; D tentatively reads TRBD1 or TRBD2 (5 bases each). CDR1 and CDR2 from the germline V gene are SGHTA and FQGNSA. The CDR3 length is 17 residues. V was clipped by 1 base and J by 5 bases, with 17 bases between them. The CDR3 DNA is TGTGCCAGCAGCTTAGTCCGTGTGGGGGAAGGAACCGGGGAGCTGTTTTTT. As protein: CASSLVRVGEGTGELFF. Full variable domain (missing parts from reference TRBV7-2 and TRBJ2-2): GAGVSQSPSNKVTEKGKDVELRCDPISGHTALYWYRQSLGQGLEFLIYFQGNSAPDKSGLPSDRFSAERTGGSVSTLTIQRTQQEDSAVYLCASSLVRVGEGTGELFFGEGSRLTVL.

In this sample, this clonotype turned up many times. The CDR3 loop reads CSARTGANTEAFF. The DNA of the CDR3 is TGCAGTGCTAGGACAGGGGCCAACACTGAAGCTTTCTTT. V usage is TRBV20-1 and J usage is TRBJ1-1, with 8 bases matching TRBD1. Looked up from germline, CDR1 is DFQATT and CDR2 is SNEGSKA (reference sequence). V lost 3 bases to trimming and J lost 2 bases; unmatched junction nucleotides: 2. The CDR3 sequence is 13 residues long.

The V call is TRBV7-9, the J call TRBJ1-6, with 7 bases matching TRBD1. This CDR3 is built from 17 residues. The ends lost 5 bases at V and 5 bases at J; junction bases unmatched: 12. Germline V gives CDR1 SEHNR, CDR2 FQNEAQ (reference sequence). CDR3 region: CASSPLQGYADNSPLHF. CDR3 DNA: TGTGCCAGCAGCCCCTTACAGGGGTATGCAGATAATTCACCCCTCCACTTT.

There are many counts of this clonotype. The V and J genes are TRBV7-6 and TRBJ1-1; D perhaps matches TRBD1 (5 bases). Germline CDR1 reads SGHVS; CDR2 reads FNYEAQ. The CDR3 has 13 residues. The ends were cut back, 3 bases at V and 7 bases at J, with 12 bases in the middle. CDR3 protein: CASSFWDDSEAFF. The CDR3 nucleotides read TGTGCCAGCAGCTTTTGGGATGACAGTGAAGCTTTCTTT.

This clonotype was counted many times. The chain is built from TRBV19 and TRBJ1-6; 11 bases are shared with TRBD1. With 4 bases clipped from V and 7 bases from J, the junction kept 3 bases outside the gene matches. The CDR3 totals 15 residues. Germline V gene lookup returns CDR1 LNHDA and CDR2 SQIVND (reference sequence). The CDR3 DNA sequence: TGTGCCAGTAGTAACTGGGACAGGGGGAATTCACCCCTCCACTTT. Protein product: CASSNWDRGNSPLHF.

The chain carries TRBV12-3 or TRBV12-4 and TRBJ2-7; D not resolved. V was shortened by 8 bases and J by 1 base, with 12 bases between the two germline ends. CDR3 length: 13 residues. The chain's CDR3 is CASQTSRSYEQYF. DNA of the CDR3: TGTGCCAGCCAAACGTCGCGGTCCTACGAGCAGTACTTC.

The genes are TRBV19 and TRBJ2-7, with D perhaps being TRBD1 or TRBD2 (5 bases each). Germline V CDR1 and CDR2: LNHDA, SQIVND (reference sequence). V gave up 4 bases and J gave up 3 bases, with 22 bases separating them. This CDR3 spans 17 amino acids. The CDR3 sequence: CASSRSLGDPSNYEQYF. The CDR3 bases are TGTGCCAGTAGTAGGTCCTTAGGGGACCCAAGCAACTACGAGCAGTACTTC.

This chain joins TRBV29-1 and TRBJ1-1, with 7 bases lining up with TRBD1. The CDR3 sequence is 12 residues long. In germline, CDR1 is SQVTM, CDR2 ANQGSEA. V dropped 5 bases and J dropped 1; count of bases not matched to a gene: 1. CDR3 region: CSVKGANTEAFF. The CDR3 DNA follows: TGCAGCGTTAAGGGGGCGAACACTGAAGCTTTCTTT. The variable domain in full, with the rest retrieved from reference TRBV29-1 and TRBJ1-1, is SAVISQKPSRDICQRGTSLTIQCQVDSQVTMMFWYRQQPGQSLTLIATANQGSEATYESGFVIDKFPISRPNLTFSTLTVSNMSPEDSSIYLCSVKGANTEAFFGQGTRLTVV.

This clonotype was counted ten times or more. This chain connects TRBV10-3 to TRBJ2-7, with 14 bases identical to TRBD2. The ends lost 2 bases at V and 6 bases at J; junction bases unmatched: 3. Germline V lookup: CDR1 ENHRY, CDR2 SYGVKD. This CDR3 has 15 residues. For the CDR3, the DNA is TGTGCCATCAGTGAGGTGGGGACTAGCGGGAGCGAGCAGTACTTC. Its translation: CAISEVGTSGSEQYF.

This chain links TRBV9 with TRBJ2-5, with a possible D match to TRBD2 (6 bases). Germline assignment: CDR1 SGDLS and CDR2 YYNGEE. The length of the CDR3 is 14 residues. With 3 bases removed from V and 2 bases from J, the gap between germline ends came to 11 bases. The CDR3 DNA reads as TGTGCCAGCAGCGGGGGGACTTGTCAAGAGACCCAGTACTTC. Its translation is CASSGGTCQETQYF. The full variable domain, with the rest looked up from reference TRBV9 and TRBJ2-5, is DSGVTQTPKHLITATGQRVTLRCSPRSGDLSVYWYQQSLDQGLQFLIQYYNGEERAKGNILERFSAQQFPDLHSELNLSSLELGDSALYFCASSGGTCQETQYFGPGTRLLVL.

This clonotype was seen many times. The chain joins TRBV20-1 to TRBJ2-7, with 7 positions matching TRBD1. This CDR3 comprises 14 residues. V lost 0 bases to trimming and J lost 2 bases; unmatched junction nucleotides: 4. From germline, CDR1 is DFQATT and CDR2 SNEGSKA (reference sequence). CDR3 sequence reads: CSAREVGTAYEQYF. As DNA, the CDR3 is TGCAGTGCTAGAGAAGTGGGGACAGCCTACGAGCAGTACTTC.

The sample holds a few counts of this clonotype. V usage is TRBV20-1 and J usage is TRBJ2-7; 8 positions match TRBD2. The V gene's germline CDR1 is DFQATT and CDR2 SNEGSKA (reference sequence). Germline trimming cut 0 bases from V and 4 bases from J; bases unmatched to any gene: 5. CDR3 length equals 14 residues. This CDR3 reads CSARDLAGGYEQYF. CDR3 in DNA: TGCAGTGCTAGAGATCTTGCGGGGGGATACGAGCAGTACTTC.

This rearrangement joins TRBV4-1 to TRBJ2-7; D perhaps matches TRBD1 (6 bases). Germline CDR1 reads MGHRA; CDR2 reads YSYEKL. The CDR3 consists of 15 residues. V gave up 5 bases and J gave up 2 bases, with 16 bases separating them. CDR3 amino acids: CASSVGQFSTYEQYF. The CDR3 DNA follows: TGCGCCAGCAGCGTCGGACAGTTTTCAACCTACGAGCAGTACTTC.

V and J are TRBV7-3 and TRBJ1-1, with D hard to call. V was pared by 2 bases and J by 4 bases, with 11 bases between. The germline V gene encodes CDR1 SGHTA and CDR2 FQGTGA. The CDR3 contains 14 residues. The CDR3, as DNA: TGTGCCAGCAGCTTATCCCCGTTGAGCACTGAAGCTTTCTTT. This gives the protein CASSLSPLSTEAFF. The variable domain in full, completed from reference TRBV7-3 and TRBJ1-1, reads GAGVSQTPSNKVTEKGKYVELRCDPISGHTALYWYRQSLGQGPEFLIYFQGTGAADDSGLPNDRFFAVRPEGSVSTLKIQRTERGDSAVYLCASSLSPLSTEAFFGQGTRLTVV.

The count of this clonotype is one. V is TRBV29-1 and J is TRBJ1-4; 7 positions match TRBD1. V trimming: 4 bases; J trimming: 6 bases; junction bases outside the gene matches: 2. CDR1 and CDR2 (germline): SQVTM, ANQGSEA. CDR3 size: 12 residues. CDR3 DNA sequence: TGCAGCGTTGGAAGGGGGCATGAAAAACTGTTTTTT. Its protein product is CSVGRGHEKLFF.

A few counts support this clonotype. In DNA, the CDR3 is TGTGCCAGCAGCCTTTTTCCAGGGAGCGACGAGCAGTACTTC. Translation gives CASSLFPGSDEQYF. V is TRBV12-3 or TRBV12-4 and J is TRBJ2-7; perhaps D is TRBD1 or TRBD2 (5 bases each). The CDR3 is 14 residues long. V lost 6 bases and J lost 5, with 17 bases in between.

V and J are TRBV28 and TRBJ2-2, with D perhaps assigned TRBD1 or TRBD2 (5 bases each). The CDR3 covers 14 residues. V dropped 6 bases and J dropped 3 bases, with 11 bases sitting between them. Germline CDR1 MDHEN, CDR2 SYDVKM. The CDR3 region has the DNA TGTGCCAGCAGGGCCGGGACCCACACCGGGGAGCTGTTTTTT. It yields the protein CASRAGTHTGELFF.

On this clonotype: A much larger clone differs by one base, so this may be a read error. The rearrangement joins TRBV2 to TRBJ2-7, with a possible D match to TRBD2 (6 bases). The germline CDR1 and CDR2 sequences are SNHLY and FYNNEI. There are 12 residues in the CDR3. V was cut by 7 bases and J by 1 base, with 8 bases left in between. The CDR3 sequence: CASTSASYEQYF. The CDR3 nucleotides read TGTGCCAGCACTAGCGCGTCCTACGAGCAGTACTTC.

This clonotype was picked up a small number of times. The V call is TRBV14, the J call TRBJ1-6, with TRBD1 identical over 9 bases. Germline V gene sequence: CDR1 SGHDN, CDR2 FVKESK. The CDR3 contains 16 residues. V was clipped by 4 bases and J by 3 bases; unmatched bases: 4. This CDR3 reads CASSPVDRGYNSPLHF. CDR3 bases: TGTGCCAGCAGCCCTGTGGACAGGGGCTATAATTCACCCCTCCACTTT.

CDR3 protein: CASSGQPYYEQYF. The CDR3 nucleotides are TGTGCCAGCAGTGGACAGCCCTACTACGAGCAGTACTTC. The chain employs TRBV7-9 and TRBJ2-7; a possible D gene is TRBD1 (6 bases). With 6 bases removed from V and 3 bases from J, the gap between germline ends came to 12 bases. In germline, CDR1 is SEHNR, CDR2 FQNEAQ (reference sequence). CDR3 length equals 13 residues.

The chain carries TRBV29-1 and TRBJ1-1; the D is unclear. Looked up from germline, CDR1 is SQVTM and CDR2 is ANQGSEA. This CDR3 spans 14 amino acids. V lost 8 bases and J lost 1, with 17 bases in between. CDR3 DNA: TGCAGCTTGGCCGTCACGGCTAAGAACACTGAAGCTTTCTTT. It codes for CSLAVTAKNTEAFF.